The TCR beta chain described here comes from a study of cytomegalovirus exposure and HLA in healthy donors. Notes on the study in general: Earlier findings revealed that most TCR beta V segments proved productive either about 90% or about 30% of the time.

Primers for the PCR totalled 60 Vbeta and 13 Jbeta. Repertoires were generated with immunoSEQ multiplex PCR, while TCRdb's copy carries only in-frame clones and drops some. The sample lists some 220,000 clones; approximately 84% were seen once. The CDR3 length is 15 residues. The germline gives CDR1 LGHNA, CDR2 YNFKEQ. Trimming removed 8 bases from V and 1 base from J, with 15 bases in between. With respect to this clone: The antigen is undetermined.

The J gene is TRBJ1-5, the V gene TRBV4-2; D perhaps matches TRBD1 (5 bases). This clonotype was sampled from a middle-aged woman in good health and CMV-seronegative. What was sequenced was PBMCs. CDR3 sequence: CASAVGLGSNQPQHF. Written as DNA, the CDR3 is TGTGCCAGCGCGGTGGGGCTCGGGAGCAATCAGCCCCAGCATTTT.